These 25 T cell receptor beta chains share one sample of origin, sequenced in a study of long-term antiretroviral therapy in people with HIV. The libraries were made with immunoSEQ v3.0 at survey level. The repertoire was sequenced with immunoSEQ multiplex PCR; TCRdb's copy has only in-frame clones and lacks some. The sample includes 20,000 to 25,000 clones, 85% to 90% of them seen just once. The sample here was unsorted PBMCs, taken 1.8 years before starting antiretroviral therapy. The origin of the receptors is a woman in her 30s with HIV.

The J gene is TRBJ1-1, the V gene TRBV5-4, with D hard to call. Trimming cost V 4 bases and J 0 bases, with 13 bases left between them. This CDR3 spans 15 amino acids. The germline V gene has CDR1 SGHNT and CDR2 YYREEE (reference sequence). The CDR3 bases are TGTGCCAGCAGCCACCTGACGGGAATGAACACTGAAGCTTTCTTT. It translates to CASSHLTGMNTEAFF.

The rearrangement uses TRBV7-2 and TRBJ1-1; tentatively, D is TRBD1 (6 bases). The CDR3 runs 16 residues. CDR1 and CDR2 from the germline V gene are SGHTA and FQGNSA. The ends were cut back, 3 bases at V and 0 bases at J, with 14 bases in the middle. CDR3 nucleotides: TGTGCCAGCAGCTTGGGGGCAGGGTTCATGAACACTGAAGCTTTCTTT. Protein sequence: CASSLGAGFMNTEAFF. The whole variable domain, remainder taken from reference TRBV7-2 and TRBJ1-1, is GAGVSQSPSNKVTEKGKDVELRCDPISGHTALYWYRQSLGQGLEFLIYFQGNSAPDKSGLPSDRFSAERTGGSVSTLTIQRTQQEDSAVYLCASSLGAGFMNTEAFFGQGTRLTVV.

The table lists this clone with a few counts. The chain is built from TRBV5-8 and TRBJ1-3, with D possibly TRBD1 on 5 matching bases. V was clipped by 3 bases and J by 0 bases, with 13 bases between them. Per the germline V gene, CDR1 is SGHTS and CDR2 is YDEGEE. The CDR3 has 16 amino acids. CDR3 sequence reads: CASSSRGRSSGNTIYF. The DNA of the CDR3 is TGTGCCAGCAGCTCCCGGGGACGGAGCTCTGGAAACACCATATATTTT.

The V gene is TRBV6-5, the J gene TRBJ1-2; D not certain. Trimming pared 2 bases from V and 8 bases from J, leaving 12 bases between. CDR3 length equals 13 residues. The V gene's germline CDR1 is MNHEY and CDR2 SVGAGI. CDR3 sequence (DNA): TGTGCCAGCAGTTACGGAGCGGGGTACGGCTACACCTTC. The encoded protein is CASSYGAGYGYTF.

J is TRBJ1-1 and V is TRBV30, with D possibly being TRBD1 (5 bases). The V gene lost 5 bases and the J gene lost 3 bases, with 13 bases spanning the gap. The CDR3 extends over 13 amino acids. CDR1 and CDR2 (germline): GTSNPN, SVGIG (reference sequence). CDR3 DNA sequence: TGTGCCTGGGGGGCGTTTAGGGACACTGAAGCTTTCTTT. It codes for CAWGAFRDTEAFF. The whole variable domain, remainder taken from reference TRBV30 and TRBJ1-1, is SQTIHQWPATLVQPVGSPLSLECTVEGTSNPNLYWYRQAAGRGLQLLFYSVGIGQISSEVPQNLSASRPQDRQFILSSKKLLLSDSGFYLCAWGAFRDTEAFFGQGTRLTVV.

The chain has TRBV7-9 and TRBJ2-1; no clear D gene. Germline V gives CDR1 SEHNR, CDR2 FQNEAQ (reference sequence). The CDR3 is 15 residues long. V lost 3 bases to trimming and J lost 0 bases, with 9 bases between them. CDR3 residues: CASSFTISSYNEQFF. CDR3 bases: TGTGCCAGCAGCTTTACGATTAGCTCCTACAATGAGCAGTTCTTC.

The chain uses TRBV5-3 and TRBJ2-1; D is uncertain. TRBV5-3 is an ORF, and what it does is uncertain. V lost 0 bases to trimming and J lost 9 bases, with 4 bases between them. This CDR3 contains 11 residues. This CDR3 reads CARSLGGEQFF. DNA of the CDR3: TGTGCCAGAAGCTTGGGGGGTGAGCAGTTCTTC.

The J gene is TRBJ2-7, the V gene TRBV10-3, with 8 bases identical to TRBD2. The V gene end was trimmed by 0 bases and the J gene end by 1 base; junction bases not matched to a gene: 2. Germline V lookup: CDR1 ENHRY, CDR2 SYGVKD. The CDR3 is made up of 15 amino acids. The CDR3 spells CAISESAGASYEQYF. CDR3 bases: TGTGCCATCAGTGAGTCAGCGGGGGCGTCCTACGAGCAGTACTTC.

The chain links TRBV4-2 to TRBJ2-4; 9 nucleotides align to TRBD2. V was pared by 0 bases and J by 2 bases, with 8 bases of the junction left unmatched. Germline CDR1 LGHNA, CDR2 YNFKEQ. CDR3 length: 18 residues. The CDR3 DNA reads as TGTGCCAGCAGCCAAGAGTTGCGGGGGGGGTCATCCAAAAACATTCAGTACTTC. Its translation: CASSQELRGGSSKNIQYF.

The table lists this clone with a few counts. The V gene is TRBV6-1, the J gene TRBJ2-7, with D uncertain. Germline V lookup: CDR1 MNHNS, CDR2 SASEGT. V was cut by 1 base and J by 0 bases, with 4 bases left in between. This CDR3 has 13 amino acids. CDR3 sequence: CASSEGISYEQYV. CDR3 bases: TGTGCCAGCAGTGAAGGGATCTCCTACGAGCAGTACGTC.

V and J are TRBV7-9 and TRBJ1-1; TRBD1 is a possible D gene (6 bases). Germline V gene sequence: CDR1 SEHNR, CDR2 FQNEAQ (reference sequence). Trimming removed 3 bases at V and 5 bases at J, with 16 bases between. The CDR3 sequence is 15 residues long. CDR3 bases: TGTGCCAGCAGCTTTTCTACAGGGTTAGGGACTGAAGCTTTCTTT. It yields the protein CASSFSTGLGTEAFF.

The gene calls are TRBV7-8 and TRBJ1-3; D is uncertain. Germline CDR1 is SGHVS and CDR2 is FQNEAQ. The V end lost 5 bases, the J end lost 1 base, and 6 bases lay between the germline ends. The CDR3 covers 13 residues. CDR3 nucleotide sequence: TGTGCCAGCAGCGGAGGTTCTGGAAACACCATATATTTT. This sequence encodes CASSGGSGNTIYF.

The chain joins TRBV10-2 to TRBJ1-2; D uncertain. Trimming cost V 2 bases and J 3 bases, with 13 bases left between them. The CDR3 spans 15 residues. The germline gives CDR1 WSHSY, CDR2 SAAADI. The CDR3 protein is CASSEVAGSYYGYTF. The CDR3 DNA follows: TGCGCCAGCAGTGAGGTAGCAGGATCGTACTATGGCTACACCTTC.

This clone was counted between two and nine times. This chain joins TRBV7-9 and TRBJ1-4; 7 bases map to TRBD1. Germline assignment: CDR1 SEHNR and CDR2 FQNEAQ (reference sequence). The CDR3 length is 14 residues. With V trimmed by 5 bases and J by 8 bases, 8 bases remained unmatched. The CDR3 DNA follows: TGTGCCAGCAGCGGGGAGGGGGCTAGAGAAAAACTGTTTTTT. Its translation: CASSGEGAREKLFF.

The genes are TRBV9 and TRBJ2-1, with D tentatively TRBD1 (6 bases). Germline CDR1 is SGDLS and CDR2 is YYNGEE. The CDR3 totals 14 residues. Trimming took 2 bases from V and 4 from J, leaving 10 bases between them. The CDR3 sequence is CASSVRTEYNEQFF. As DNA, the CDR3 is TGTGCCAGCAGCGTCAGGACAGAATACAATGAGCAGTTCTTC.

The rearrangement joins TRBV6-5 to TRBJ1-6; D gene ambiguous. This CDR3 has 15 amino acids. From germline, CDR1 is MNHEY and CDR2 SVGAGI. Trimming pared 0 bases from V and 5 bases from J, leaving 8 bases between. This CDR3 is CASSYSKGNNSPLHF. CDR3 coding DNA: TGTGCCAGCAGTTACTCGAAAGGAAATAATTCACCCCTCCACTTT.

The chain couples TRBV19 to TRBJ1-6; D is ambiguous. The germline V gene has CDR1 LNHDA and CDR2 SQIVND (reference sequence). This CDR3 contains 14 residues. V was pared by 7 bases and J by 3 bases, with 10 bases between. The CDR3 sequence is CASKSGFYNSPLHF. The CDR3 DNA follows: TGTGCCAGTAAATCCGGTTTCTATAATTCACCCCTCCACTTT.

This rearrangement joins TRBV6-6 to TRBJ1-5; 8 bases line up with TRBD1. CDR3 size: 14 residues. Germline V CDR1 and CDR2: MNHNY, SVGAGI (reference sequence). The trim removed 4 bases at V and 6 bases at J, leaving 5 bases unmatched. The CDR3 here is CASSSMTGAQPQHF. CDR3 sequence (DNA): TGTGCCAGCAGTTCCATGACAGGGGCTCAGCCCCAGCATTTT.

The chain couples TRBV19 to TRBJ1-1, with D possibly TRBD1 on 5 matching bases. CDR1 LNHDA and CDR2 SQIVND come from the germline V gene (reference sequence). The ends were cut back, 1 base at V and 6 bases at J, with 12 bases in the middle. This CDR3 comprises 14 residues. CDR3 protein: CASSIAAGLSEAFF. CDR3 in DNA: TGTGCCAGTAGTATAGCGGCGGGACTTTCTGAAGCTTTCTTT.

This chain joins TRBV11-1 and TRBJ2-7; TRBD1 matches 9 bases. After removal of 4 bases from V and 1 base from J, the junction contained 2 bases not matched to a gene. Germline CDR1 SGHAT, CDR2 FQDESV (reference sequence). This CDR3 has 14 amino acids. CDR3 residues: CASSWDRVSYEQYV. Written as DNA, the CDR3 is TGTGCCAGCAGCTGGGACAGGGTTTCCTACGAGCAGTACGTC.

V and J are TRBV30 and TRBJ1-2; D is ambiguous. The ends were cut back, 3 bases at V and 4 bases at J, with 15 bases in the middle. Germline CDR1 and CDR2: GTSNPN and SVGIG (reference sequence). This CDR3 contains 14 residues. CDR3 loop: CAWRVGLGGYGYTF. The CDR3 DNA follows: TGTGCCTGGAGGGTAGGCTTGGGTGGCTATGGCTACACCTTC.

The count of this clone is one. The chain combines TRBV29-1 with TRBJ1-3; no reliable D call. Germline CDR1 and CDR2: SQVTM and ANQGSEA. The CDR3 consists of 13 residues. V gave up 3 bases and J gave up 8 bases, with 14 bases separating them. The CDR3 DNA reads TGCAGCGTTGAGTCCGGGCCTCGGGACACCATATATTTT. It codes for CSVESGPRDTIYF.

This clone was detected a few times. The V call is TRBV28, the J call TRBJ1-5; D is possibly TRBD1 (5 bases). Between the trimmed V and J ends, which lost 5 bases and 2 bases, there was a span of 13 bases. The CDR3 consists of 15 residues. Germline CDR1 reads MDHEN; CDR2 reads SYDVKM. CDR3 in amino acids: CASSVSGRGNQPQHF. The CDR3, as DNA: TGTGCCAGCAGTGTTTCGGGGCGGGGCAATCAGCCCCAGCATTTT.

The rearrangement links TRBV29-1 to TRBJ2-7; 8 nucleotides line up with TRBD2. There are 18 residues in the CDR3. Per the germline V gene, CDR1 is SQVTM and CDR2 is ANQGSEA. The V and J ends lost 8 bases and 2 bases, in that order; junction bases with no gene match: 23. CDR3 DNA sequence: TGCAGCCCACCCGACAGGTGCGCTAGCGGGCCCCAACCCTACGAGCAGTACGTC. This translates into CSPPDRCASGPQPYEQYV.

This chain links TRBV5-1 with TRBJ2-5; 10 bases match TRBD2. With V trimmed by 4 bases and J by 0 bases, 6 bases remained unmatched. The CDR3 consists of 16 residues. Per germline, CDR1 SGHRS and CDR2 YFSETQ. The CDR3 sequence: CASSPRTSGYQETQYF. The CDR3 region has the DNA TGCGCCAGCAGCCCTCGGACTAGCGGATACCAAGAGACCCAGTACTTC.